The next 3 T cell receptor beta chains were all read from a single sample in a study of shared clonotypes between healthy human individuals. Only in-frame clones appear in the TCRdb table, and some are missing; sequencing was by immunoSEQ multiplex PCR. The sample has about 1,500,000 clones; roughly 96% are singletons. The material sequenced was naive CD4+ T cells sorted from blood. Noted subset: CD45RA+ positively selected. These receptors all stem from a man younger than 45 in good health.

The DNA for the CDR3 is TGTGCCAGCAGTCCCGGACTCAGCACAGATACGCAGTATTTT. Translation gives CASSPGLSTDTQYF. This chain links TRBV6-5 with TRBJ2-3; weak D call: TRBD2 (5 bases). This CDR3 contains 14 residues. In germline, CDR1 is MNHEY, CDR2 SVGAGI. Trimming removed 5 bases at V and 0 bases at J, with 9 bases between.

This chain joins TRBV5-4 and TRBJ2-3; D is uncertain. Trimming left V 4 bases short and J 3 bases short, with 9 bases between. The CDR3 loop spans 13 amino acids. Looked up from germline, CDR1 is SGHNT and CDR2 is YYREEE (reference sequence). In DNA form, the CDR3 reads TGTGCCAGCAGCGACTCACCGACAGATACGCAGTATTTT. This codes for CASSDSPTDTQYF.

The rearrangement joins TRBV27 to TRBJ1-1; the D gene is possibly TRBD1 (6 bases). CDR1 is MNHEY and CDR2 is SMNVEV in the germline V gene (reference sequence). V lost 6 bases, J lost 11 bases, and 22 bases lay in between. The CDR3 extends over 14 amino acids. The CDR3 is CASRPNRGTSGAFF. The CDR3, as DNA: TGTGCCAGCAGACCCAACCGAGGGACATCGGGGGCTTTCTTT.